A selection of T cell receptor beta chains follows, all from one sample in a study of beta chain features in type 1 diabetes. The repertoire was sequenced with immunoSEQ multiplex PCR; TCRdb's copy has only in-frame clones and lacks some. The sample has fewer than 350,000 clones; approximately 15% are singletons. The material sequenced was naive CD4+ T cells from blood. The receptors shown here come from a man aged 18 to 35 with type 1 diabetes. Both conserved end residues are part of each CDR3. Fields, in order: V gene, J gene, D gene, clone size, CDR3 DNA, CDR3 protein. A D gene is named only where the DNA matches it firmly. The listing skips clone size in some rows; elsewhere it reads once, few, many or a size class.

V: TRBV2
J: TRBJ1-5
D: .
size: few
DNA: TGTGCCAGCAGTGACAGTAATCAGCCCCAGCATTTT
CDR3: CASSDSNQPQHF

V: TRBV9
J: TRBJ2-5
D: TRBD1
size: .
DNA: TGTGCCAGCAGCGTAGCCAGGGGGCGTGAGACCCAGTACTTC
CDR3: CASSVARGRETQYF

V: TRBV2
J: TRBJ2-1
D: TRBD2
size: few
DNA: TGTGCCAGCAGTGTCTCGGGACTAGCGGGGGGGCCAGTCAATGAGCAGTTCTTC
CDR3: CASSVSGLAGGPVNEQFF

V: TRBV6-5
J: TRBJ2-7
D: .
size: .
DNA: TGTGCCAGCAGTTACTCGATGGTAAGGGGCTACGAGCAGTACTTC
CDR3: CASSYSMVRGYEQYF

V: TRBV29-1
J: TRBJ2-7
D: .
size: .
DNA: TGCAGCGTTGAAGGCCAAGAGACGGGGTATGCCGAGCAGTACTTC
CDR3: CSVEGQETGYAEQYF

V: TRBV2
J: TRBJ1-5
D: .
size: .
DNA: TGTGCCAGCAGTGACGGTCAGCCCCAGCATTTT
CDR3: CASSDGQPQHF

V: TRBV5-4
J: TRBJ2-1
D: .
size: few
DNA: TGTGCCTGGGGGCGGAGCTCCTACAATGAGCAGTTCTTC
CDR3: CAWGRSSYNEQFF

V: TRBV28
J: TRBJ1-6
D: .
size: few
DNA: TGTGCCAGCAGCCCCTTAACAGGGCGGGATAATTCACCCCTCCACTTT
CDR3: CASSPLTGRDNSPLHF

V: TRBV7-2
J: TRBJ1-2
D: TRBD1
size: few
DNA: TGTGCCAGCAGTTTCGACAGGGGAGTGAAAGGCTACACCTTC
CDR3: CASSFDRGVKGYTF

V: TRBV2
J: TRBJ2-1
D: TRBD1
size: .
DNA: TGTGCCAGCGCTCCCGGACAGGGAAGCTTGGATGAGCAGTTCTTC
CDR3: CASAPGQGSLDEQFF

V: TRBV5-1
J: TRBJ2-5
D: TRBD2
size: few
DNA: TGCGCCAGCAGCCCCCCGGGACTAGCGGGAGAGGAGACCCAGTACTTC
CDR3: CASSPPGLAGEETQYF

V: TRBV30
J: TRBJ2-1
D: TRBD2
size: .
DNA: TGTGCCTGGACCCCCGGGACTAGCGGTTCCAATGAGCAGTTCTTC
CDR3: CAWTPGTSGSNEQFF

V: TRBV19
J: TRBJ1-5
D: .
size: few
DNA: TGTGCCAGTACCTCCACGGGCAGGGATCAGCCCCAGCATTTT
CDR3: CASTSTGRDQPQHF

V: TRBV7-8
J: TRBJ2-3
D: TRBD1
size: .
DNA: TGTGCCAGCAGCTTAGGACAGGGGTCGGGTACGCAGTATTTT
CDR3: CASSLGQGSGTQYF

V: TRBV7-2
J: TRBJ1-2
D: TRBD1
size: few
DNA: TGTGCCAGCAGCCCTGGGACAGGCTATGGCTACACCTTC
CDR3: CASSPGTGYGYTF

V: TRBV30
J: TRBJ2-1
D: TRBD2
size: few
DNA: TGTTCTAGCGGTAACTACAATGAGCAGTTCTTC
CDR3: CSSGNYNEQFF

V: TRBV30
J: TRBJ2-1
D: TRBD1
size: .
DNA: TGTGCCTGGGCTTCACTCGGACAGGCTTACAATGAGCAGTTCTTC
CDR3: CAWASLGQAYNEQFF

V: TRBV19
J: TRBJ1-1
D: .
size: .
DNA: TGTGCCAGTAGCCCTCAGGGTAAAGGGGCTGAAGCTTTCTTT
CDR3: CASSPQGKGAEAFF

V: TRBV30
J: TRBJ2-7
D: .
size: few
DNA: TGTGCCTGGAGTGCCGGCCTCGATAACGCCCCGGGGGGCTCGAGGAGTCAGTACTTC
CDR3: CAWSAGLDNAPGGSRSQYF

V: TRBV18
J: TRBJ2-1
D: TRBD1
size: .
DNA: TGTGCCAGCTCACCAACACAGGGGTCCTACAATGAGCAGTTCTTC
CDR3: CASSPTQGSYNEQFF

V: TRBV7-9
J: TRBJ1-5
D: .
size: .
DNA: TGTGCCAGCAGCTTCGACGGGAATCAGCCCCAGCATTTT
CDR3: CASSFDGNQPQHF

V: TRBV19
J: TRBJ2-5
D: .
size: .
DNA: TGTGCCAGTAGGGAAGCGGTCCAAGAGACCCAGTACTTC
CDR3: CASREAVQETQYF

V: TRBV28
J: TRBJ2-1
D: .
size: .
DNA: TGTGCCAGCAGTTCCGCGAGGGCCTACAATGAGCAGTTCTTC
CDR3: CASSSARAYNEQFF

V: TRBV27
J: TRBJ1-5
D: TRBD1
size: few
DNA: TGTGCCAGCAGTTTAATCGGGGACAGGATAGGTCAGCCCCAGCATTTT
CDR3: CASSLIGDRIGQPQHF

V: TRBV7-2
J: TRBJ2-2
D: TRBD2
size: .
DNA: TGTGCCAGCAGCCTAGCGGGGGGATACACCGGGGAGCTGTTTTTT
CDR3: CASSLAGGYTGELFF

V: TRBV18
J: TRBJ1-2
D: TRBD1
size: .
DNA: TGTGCCAGCTCAACAGGGGATGGCTATGGCTACACCTTC
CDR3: CASSTGDGYGYTF

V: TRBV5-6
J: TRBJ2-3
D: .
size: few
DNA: TGTGCCAGCAGCTTGATTAACAGGGCCACAGATACGCAGTATTTT
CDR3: CASSLINRATDTQYF

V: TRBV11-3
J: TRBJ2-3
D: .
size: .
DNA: TGTGCCAGCAGCTCAAGATCCGGAGATACGCAGTATTTT
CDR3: CASSSRSGDTQYF

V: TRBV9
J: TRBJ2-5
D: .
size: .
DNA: TGTGCCAGCAGCGTAGACCCAACAGGCTCTAGGACCCAGTACTTC
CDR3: CASSVDPTGSRTQYF

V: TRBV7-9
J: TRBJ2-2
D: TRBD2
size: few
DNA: TGTGCCAGCAGCTTAGTGTCTTTTTACCGGGAGGGACCCACCGGGGAGCTGTTTTTT
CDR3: CASSLVSFYREGPTGELFF

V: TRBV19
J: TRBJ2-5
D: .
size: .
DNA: TGTGCCAGTAGCCCACCCACAGGGCGAGGCGAGACCCAGTACTTC
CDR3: CASSPPTGRGETQYF

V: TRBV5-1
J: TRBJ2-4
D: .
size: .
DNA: TGCGCCAGCAGCTTGGTTCCAGGAAACATTCAGTACTTC
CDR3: CASSLVPGNIQYF

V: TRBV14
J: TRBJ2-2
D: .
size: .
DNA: TGTGCCAGCAGCCAGAGGGGAGGCACCGGGGAGCTGTTTTTT
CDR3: CASSQRGGTGELFF

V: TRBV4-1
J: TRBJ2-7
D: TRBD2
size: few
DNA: TGCGCCAGCAGCCTAGCGGGGGGAGACGAGCAGTACTTC
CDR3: CASSLAGGDEQYF

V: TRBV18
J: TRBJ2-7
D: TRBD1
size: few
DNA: TGTGCCAGCTCACCTTCCCGACAGGGTTACGAGCAGTACTTC
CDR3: CASSPSRQGYEQYF

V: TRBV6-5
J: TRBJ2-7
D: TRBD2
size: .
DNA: TGTGCCAGCAGTTACGGGCTAGCGGGCTTCGAGCAGTACTTC
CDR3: CASSYGLAGFEQYF

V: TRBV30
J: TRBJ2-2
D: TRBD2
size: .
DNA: TGTGCCTGGAGCCCTAGAGGTCTCGGGCTAGCGGGGGGTCGCTACACCGGGGAGCTGTTTTTT
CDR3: CAWSPRGLGLAGGRYTGELFF

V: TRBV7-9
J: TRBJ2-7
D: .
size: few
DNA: TGTGCCAGCAGCCCATCAGGGAAACCCCATAACTACGAGCAGTACTTC
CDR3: CASSPSGKPHNYEQYF

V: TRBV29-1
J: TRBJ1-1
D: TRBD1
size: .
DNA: TGCAGCGTTGCGGGACAGGTGAACACTGAAGCTTTCTTT
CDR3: CSVAGQVNTEAFF

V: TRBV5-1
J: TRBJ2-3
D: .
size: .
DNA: TGCGCCAGCAGCTTGAGGGTCGGGGAAGTACCAGATACGCAGTATTTT
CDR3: CASSLRVGEVPDTQYF

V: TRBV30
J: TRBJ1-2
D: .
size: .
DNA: TGTGCCTGGAGTTTCCGAGCGGGGCATTCCCAGAAGGGCTACACCTTC
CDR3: CAWSFRAGHSQKGYTF

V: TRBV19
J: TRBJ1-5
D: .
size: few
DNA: TGTGCCAGTAGTACACTTCACTCGACAGGTAGCAATCAGCCCCAGCATTTT
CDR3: CASSTLHSTGSNQPQHF